The 11 T cell receptor beta chains given below trace back to one sample, sequenced in a study of blood T cell repertoires in COVID-19. Sequencing was performed with immunoSEQ multiplex PCR; in TCRdb, only in-frame clones are kept and a portion is missing. The data show hundreds of thousands of clones, roughly 90% seen once. Specimen: peripheral blood. The receptor source for this set is a man in his forties with acute or convalescent COVID-19.

This rearrangement joins TRBV9 to TRBJ1-2; 8 bases agree with TRBD1. V trimming: 0 bases; J trimming: 8 bases; junction bases outside the gene matches: 9. This CDR3 is built from 15 residues. CDR1 SGDLS and CDR2 YYNGEE come from the germline V gene. This CDR3 reads CASSVDRDRLGGYTF. CDR3 in DNA: TGTGCCAGCAGCGTAGATCGGGACAGGTTGGGAGGCTACACCTTC. Drawing the rest from reference TRBV9 and TRBJ1-2, the complete variable domain is DSGVTQTPKHLITATGQRVTLRCSPRSGDLSVYWYQQSLDQGLQFLIQYYNGEERAKGNILERFSAQQFPDLHSELNLSSLELGDSALYFCASSVDRDRLGGYTFGSGTRLTVV.

Comments on this clone: A junction boundary mismatches the germline segment, possibly from a read error. J is TRBJ1-5 and V is TRBV12-5; no clear D. The germline CDR1 and CDR2 sequences are LGHNT and FRNRAP. The CDR3 runs 14 residues. CDR3 sequence: CASAFDVSNQTQHF. The CDR3 DNA is TGTGCTAGTGCCTTTGACGTTAGCAATCAGACCCAGCATTTT.

The V and J genes are TRBV30 and TRBJ2-7, with 9 bases that match TRBD1. The V and J ends lost 3 bases and 3 bases, in that order; junction bases with no gene match: 6. CDR3 length: 14 amino acids. CDR1 is GTSNPN and CDR2 is SVGIG in the germline V gene (reference sequence). The CDR3 sequence is CAWRRTGANYEQYF. DNA for the CDR3: TGTGCCTGGAGGCGGACAGGGGCTAACTACGAGCAGTACTTC.

The rearrangement uses TRBV19 and TRBJ1-2, with TRBD1 identical over 7 bases. This CDR3 contains 16 residues. CDR1 is LNHDA and CDR2 is SQIVND in the germline V gene (reference sequence). V lost 5 bases and J lost 8; bases outside the gene matches: 17. Here the CDR3 reads CASSVQGLLGPGGYTF. CDR3 bases: TGTGCCAGTAGTGTACAGGGGCTGTTGGGACCAGGAGGCTACACCTTC.

The J gene is TRBJ1-5, the V gene TRBV19, with 9 positions matching TRBD1. CDR3 size: 15 residues. CDR1 LNHDA and CDR2 SQIVND come from the germline V gene (reference sequence). The V and J ends lost 5 bases and 5 bases, in that order; junction bases with no gene match: 7. In DNA form, the CDR3 reads TGTGCCAGTAGTGAGGGGACAGGGCCCCATCAGCCCCAGCATTTT. Amino acids: CASSEGTGPHQPQHF.

The chain couples TRBV19 to TRBJ2-5; possible D gene TRBD1, 5 bases. The CDR3 runs to 13 residues. Germline V lookup: CDR1 LNHDA, CDR2 SQIVND (reference sequence). The V gene lost 3 bases and the J gene lost 6 bases, with 11 bases spanning the gap. The DNA of the CDR3 is TGTGCCAGTAGTATTGGTCAGGGAAAGACCCAGTACTTC. Translating it yields CASSIGQGKTQYF.

The rearrangement uses TRBV14 and TRBJ1-2; no firm D call. Germline CDR1 reads SGHDN; CDR2 reads FVKESK. The length of the CDR3 is 15 residues. V was cut by 1 base and J by 0 bases, with 9 bases left in between. CDR3 nucleotides: TGTGCCAGCAGCCAAGTAGGCGGAGCTAACTATGGCTACACCTTC. Translating it yields CASSQVGGANYGYTF.

The gene calls are TRBV10-3 and TRBJ1-3, with a weak D call TRBD1 (5 bases). CDR3 length: 16 amino acids. Trimming took 8 bases from V and 0 from J, leaving 17 bases between them. CDR1 and CDR2 (germline): ENHRY, SYGVKD. The CDR3 spells CAIGWGGTLSGNTIYF. CDR3 in DNA: TGTGCCATCGGGTGGGGAGGGACTCTCTCTGGAAACACCATATATTTT.

The rearrangement uses TRBV5-8 and TRBJ2-7, with 8 bases identical to TRBD2. The germline CDR1 and CDR2 sequences are SGHTS and YDEGEE. Trimming at V came to 1 base and at J to 0 bases, leaving 3 bases not matched to a gene. The CDR3 is 15 residues long. The CDR3 sequence is CASSLLAGSSYEQYF. The CDR3 DNA reads as TGTGCCAGCAGCTTGCTAGCGGGCAGCTCCTACGAGCAGTACTTC. The entire variable domain, with the rest obtained from reference TRBV5-8 and TRBJ2-7, is as follows: EAGVTQSPTHLIKTRGQQATLRCSPISGHTSVYWYQQALGLGLQFLLWYDEGEERNRGNFPPRFSGRQFPNYSSELNVNALELEDSALYLCASSLLAGSSYEQYFGPGTRLTVT.

This clone was recorded a few times. CDR3 loop: CASSSQLGGQGDYGYTF. CDR3 nucleotides: TGTGCCAGCAGTTCGCAATTAGGGGGACAGGGGGACTATGGCTACACCTTC. This chain connects TRBV28 to TRBJ1-2; 11 bases are a match to TRBD1. There are 17 residues in the CDR3. The V segment lost 4 bases and the J segment 3 bases; nucleotides outside the gene matches: 10. From germline, CDR1 is MDHEN and CDR2 SYDVKM.

V usage is TRBV18 and J usage is TRBJ2-5; possibly TRBD1 for D (6 bases). Per the germline V gene, CDR1 is KGHSH and CDR2 is LQKENI. The CDR3 loop spans 13 amino acids. Trimming stripped 4 bases from V and 5 bases from J, with 11 bases between. The CDR3 DNA is TGTGCCAGCTCACGTGGACAGAGGGAGACCCAGTACTTC. Translating it yields CASSRGQRETQYF. Drawing the rest from reference TRBV18 and TRBJ2-5, the complete variable domain is NAGVMQNPRHLVRRRGQEARLRCSPMKGHSHVYWYRQLPEEGLKFMVYLQKENIIDESGMPKERFSAEFPKEGPSILRIQQVVRGDSAAYFCASSRGQRETQYFGPGTRLLVL.